What follows are 17 T cell receptor beta chains derived from one specimen sequenced in a study of blood T cell repertoires in COVID-19. Clones were read by immunoSEQ multiplex PCR, and TCRdb kept only the in-frame ones, dropping some. The sample includes under 450,000 clones, approximately 86% of them seen just once. Sequencing input: peripheral blood. The origin of the receptors is a woman between 55 and 75 years old with COVID-19, enrolled during active disease.

The V and J genes are TRBV3-1 (or the pseudogene TRBV3-2) and TRBJ1-6, with D perhaps matching TRBD1 (5 bases). V was clipped by 6 bases and J by 9 bases, with 15 bases between them. The CDR3 has 14 residues. Germline CDR1 is LGHDT and CDR2 is YNNKEL (reference sequence). CDR3 in DNA: TGTGCCAGCAGACAGACCGGAGGGACTTCACCCCTCCACTTT. It encodes CASRQTGGTSPLHF.

This clone has just one count. The chain carries TRBV7-9 and TRBJ2-1, with D perhaps TRBD1 (6 bases). This CDR3 has 16 residues. Germline V gene sequence: CDR1 SEHNR, CDR2 FQNEAQ (reference sequence). With 5 bases removed from V and 1 base from J, the gap between germline ends came to 15 bases. This CDR3 reads CASSPQPGESYNEQFF. In DNA form, the CDR3 reads TGTGCCAGCAGCCCGCAGCCAGGGGAGTCCTACAATGAGCAGTTCTTC.

The sample holds one count of this clone. The V gene is TRBV27, the J gene TRBJ2-3, with 8 bases matching TRBD2. The CDR3 runs 14 residues. With 6 bases clipped from V and 5 bases from J, the junction kept 7 bases outside the gene matches. CDR1 and CDR2 from the germline V gene are MNHEY and SMNVEV (reference sequence). The CDR3 nucleotides are TGTGCCAGCAGAGAAGCGGGGGCGGGAGATACGCAGTATTTT. This encodes CASREAGAGDTQYF.

The V call is TRBV24-1, the J call TRBJ2-3; D gene ambiguous. V was shortened by 1 base and J by 7 bases, with 5 bases between the two germline ends. Germline CDR1 and CDR2: KGHDR and SFDVKD. This CDR3 is built from 12 residues. CDR3 DNA sequence: TGTGCCACCAGTGATTTCGCGAATACGCAGTATTTT. Translation: CATSDFANTQYF.

The chain recombines TRBV7-6 with TRBJ2-7; a weak D match, TRBD2 (6 bases). Germline CDR1 is SGHVS and CDR2 is FNYEAQ. This CDR3 has 12 amino acids. Trimming shortened V by 8 bases and J by 3 bases, and 11 bases separated the two germline ends. The CDR3 reads CASGAGSYEQYF. The CDR3 coding sequence is TGTGCCAGCGGGGCGGGGAGCTACGAGCAGTACTTC. Full variable domain (missing parts from reference TRBV7-6 and TRBJ2-7): GAGVSQSPRYKVTKRGQDVALRCDPISGHVSLYWYRQALGQGPEFLTYFNYEAQQDKSGLPNDRFSAERPEGSISTLTIQRTEQRDSAMYRCASGAGSYEQYFGPGTRLTVT.

This clone was picked up one time. J is TRBJ1-4 and V is TRBV5-1; TRBD1 aligns across 7 bases. V shed 0 bases, J shed 5 bases, and the junction held 7 bases outside the gene matches. CDR3 length: 16 amino acids. Germline CDR1 and CDR2: SGHRS and YFSETQ. CDR3 residues: CASSLGGSTGNEKLFF. DNA of the CDR3: TGCGCCAGCAGCTTGGGGGGCTCGACAGGGAATGAAAAACTGTTTTTT. Complete variable domain (other parts from reference TRBV5-1 and TRBJ1-4): KAGVTQTPRYLIKTRGQQVTLSCSPISGHRSVSWYQQTPGQGLQFLFEYFSETQRNKGNFPGRFSGRQFSNSRSEMNVSTLELGDSALYLCASSLGGSTGNEKLFFGSGTQLSVL.

The chain recombines TRBV7-2 with TRBJ1-4, with 7 bases lining up with TRBD1. The J segment lost 7 bases and the V segment lost 2 bases, leaving 10 bases of the junction unmatched. The V gene's germline CDR1 is SGHTA and CDR2 FQGNSA. The CDR3 covers 16 residues. CDR3 residues: CASSLLVSTGAEKLFF. DNA of the CDR3: TGTGCCAGCAGCTTACTTGTGAGTACAGGGGCTGAAAAACTGTTTTTT.

This chain links TRBV12-3 or TRBV12-4 with TRBJ2-7; unclear D gene. Deletions cut 4 bases from V and 2 bases from J, with 6 bases between. The CDR3 is 12 amino acids. The CDR3 nucleotides read TGTGCCAGCAGTTCAAATCCCTACGAGCAGTACTTC. Translation: CASSSNPYEQYF.

The chain combines TRBV5-4 with TRBJ1-2; D perhaps matches TRBD1 (5 bases). The CDR3 has 14 amino acids. Germline V gene sequence: CDR1 SGHNT, CDR2 YYREEE (reference sequence). V dropped 1 base and J dropped 2 bases, with 9 bases sitting between them. The CDR3 region is CASSLLGGNYGYTF. The CDR3 region has the DNA TGTGCCAGCAGCTTGTTGGGGGGAAACTATGGCTACACCTTC. Filled out from reference TRBV5-4 and TRBJ1-2, the complete variable domain reads ETGVTQSPTHLIKTRGQQVTLRCSSQSGHNTVSWYQQALGQGPQFIFQYYREEENGRGNFPPRFSGLQFPNYSSELNVNALELDDSALYLCASSLLGGNYGYTFGSGTRLTVV.

The chain employs TRBV7-9 and TRBJ1-5; D uncertain. Germline V CDR1 and CDR2: SEHNR, FQNEAQ (reference sequence). V shed 1 base and J shed 6 bases, with 13 bases lying between them. This CDR3 has 15 amino acids. The CDR3 DNA is TGTGCCAGCAGCTTAGGTTCCCGAGAGGGTCAGCCCCAGCATTTT. It yields the protein CASSLGSREGQPQHF.

This rearrangement joins TRBV19 to TRBJ1-5; 7 bases are shared with TRBD1. V was clipped by 4 bases and J by 0 bases; unmatched bases: 12. This CDR3 has 18 residues. CDR1 is LNHDA, CDR2 SQIVND, per germline (reference sequence). The CDR3 DNA reads TGTGCCAGTAGTAGTACAGGGGCAATGGAATATAGCAATCAGCCCCAGCATTTT. This translates into CASSSTGAMEYSNQPQHF.

V is TRBV3-1 (or the pseudogene TRBV3-2) and J is TRBJ2-5, with D perhaps matching TRBD1 (7 bases). The CDR3 consists of 14 residues. V lost 4 bases to trimming and J lost 1 base, with 10 bases between them. The germline gives CDR1 LGHDT, CDR2 YNNKEL (reference sequence). The CDR3 DNA reads TGTGCCAGCAGCCGGAGGGACAGCCAAGAGACCCAGTACTTC. Encoded protein: CASSRRDSQETQYF.

The chain links TRBV4-1 to TRBJ2-4; perhaps TRBD1 as D (5 bases). V was pared by 2 bases and J by 0 bases, with 17 bases between. Per germline, CDR1 MGHRA and CDR2 YSYEKL. The CDR3 loop spans 18 amino acids. The CDR3, as DNA: TGCGCCAGCAGCCAACCGGAAAGGACAAAGTTAGCCAAAAACATTCAGTACTTC. Protein: CASSQPERTKLAKNIQYF.

The rearrangement joins TRBV4-3 to TRBJ2-7; a weak D match, TRBD1 (5 bases). This CDR3 is 15 amino acids long. With 0 bases removed from V and 3 bases from J, the gap between germline ends came to 12 bases. CDR1 and CDR2 (germline): LGHNA, YSLEER. The CDR3 loop reads CASSQERQKNYEQYF. Here the CDR3 DNA reads TGCGCCAGCAGCCAAGAGAGACAGAAAAACTACGAGCAGTACTTC.

The J gene is TRBJ1-2, the V gene TRBV7-9; 12 positions match TRBD1. Germline trimming cut 1 base from V and 5 bases from J; bases unmatched to any gene: 5. Per the germline V gene, CDR1 is SEHNR and CDR2 is FQNEAQ (reference sequence). The CDR3 loop spans 16 amino acids. Here the CDR3 reads CASSLGGTGGRYGYTF. In DNA, the CDR3 is TGTGCCAGCAGCTTAGGGGGGACAGGGGGCCGGTATGGCTACACCTTC.

V and J are TRBV4-2 and TRBJ2-7, with D possibly TRBD1 on 5 matching bases. V was trimmed by 4 bases and J by 1 base, leaving 11 bases between them. The CDR3 contains 14 residues. Germline lookup yields CDR1 LGHNA and CDR2 YNFKEQ. Here the CDR3 reads CASSPRQGSYEQYF. CDR3 DNA sequence: TGTGCCAGCAGCCCCCGGCAGGGTTCCTACGAGCAGTACTTC.

This chain uses TRBV18 with TRBJ2-7; TRBD2 might be the D (6 bases). Germline loops: CDR1 KGHSH, CDR2 LQKENI. The length of the CDR3 is 16 residues. The germline V and J ends were trimmed by 1 base and 0 bases, with 13 bases remaining between them. This chain's CDR3 is CASSPQGGVSSYEQYF. As DNA, the CDR3 is TGTGCCAGCTCACCACAAGGAGGGGTGAGCTCCTACGAGCAGTACTTC.